The present entry profiles one T cell receptor (beta chain) with its context. TCRdb reprocessed the 5' RACE reads; each CDR3 protein has one entry and no DNA is given. The table for this sample gives about 380,000 distinct CDR3 sequences. The CDR3 runs to 18 residues. The germline CDR1 and CDR2 sequences are MDHEN and SYDVKM. This sample stems from a study of monozygotic twins with inflammatory bowel disease. The receptor was derived from a human donor with ulcerative colitis or Crohn's disease, or a healthy co-twin of an affected twin (not recorded which). The sequenced sample was blood. The chain links TRBV28 to TRBJ2-7; checking the TCRdb D call of TRBD1 is not possible without DNA. CDR3 residues: CASRPSLWGRDWAYEQYF.